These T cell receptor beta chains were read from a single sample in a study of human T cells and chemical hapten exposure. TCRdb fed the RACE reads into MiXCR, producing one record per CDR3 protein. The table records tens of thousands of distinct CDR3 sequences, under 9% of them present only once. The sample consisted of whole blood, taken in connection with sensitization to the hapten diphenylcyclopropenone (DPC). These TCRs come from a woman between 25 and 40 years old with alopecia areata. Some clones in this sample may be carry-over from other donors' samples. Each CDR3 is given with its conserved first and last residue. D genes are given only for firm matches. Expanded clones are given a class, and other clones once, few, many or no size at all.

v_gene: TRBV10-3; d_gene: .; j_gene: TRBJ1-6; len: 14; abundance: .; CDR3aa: CAISTRDRNSPLHF; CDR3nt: TGTGCCATCAGCACCCGGGATCGGAATTCACCCCTCCACTTT
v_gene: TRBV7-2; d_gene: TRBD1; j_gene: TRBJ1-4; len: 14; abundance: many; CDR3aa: CASSAGQGSEKLFF; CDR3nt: TGTGCCAGCAGCGCGGGACAGGGGAGCGAAAAACTGTTTTTT
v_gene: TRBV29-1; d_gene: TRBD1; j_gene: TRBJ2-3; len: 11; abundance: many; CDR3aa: CSVEDLGTGVF; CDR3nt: TGCAGCGTTGAAGATCTCGGGACAGGAGTTTTT
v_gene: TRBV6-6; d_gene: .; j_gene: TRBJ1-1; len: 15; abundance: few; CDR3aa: CASPRTQGMNTEAFF; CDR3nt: TGTGCCAGCCCCCGCACCCAGGGCATGAACACTGAAGCTTTCTTT
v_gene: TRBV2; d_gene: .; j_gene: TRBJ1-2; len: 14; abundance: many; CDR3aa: CASSGRGQYYGYTF; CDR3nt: TGTGCCAGCAGTGGAAGAGGACAGTATTATGGCTACACCTTC
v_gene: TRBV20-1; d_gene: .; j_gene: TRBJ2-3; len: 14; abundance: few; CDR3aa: CSARARTSTDTQYF; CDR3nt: TGCAGTGCTAGAGCCAGGACTAGCACAGATACGCAGTATTTT
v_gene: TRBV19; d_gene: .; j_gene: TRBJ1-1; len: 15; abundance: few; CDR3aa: CASRPGTRGYTEAFF; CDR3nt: TGTGCCAGTAGGCCCGGGACCCGGGGTTATACTGAAGCTTTCTTT
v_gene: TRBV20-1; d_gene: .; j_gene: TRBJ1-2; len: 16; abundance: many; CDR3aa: CSAPGGKRGNNYGYTF; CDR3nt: TGCAGTGCTCCCGGAGGGAAGAGGGGCAATAACTATGGCTACACCTTC
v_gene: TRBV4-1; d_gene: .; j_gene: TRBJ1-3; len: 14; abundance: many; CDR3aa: CASSHGTYGNTIYF; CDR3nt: TGCGCCAGCAGCCATGGGACATACGGAAACACCATATATTTT
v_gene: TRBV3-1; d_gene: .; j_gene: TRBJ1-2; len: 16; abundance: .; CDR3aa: CASSQVWDRRTHGYTF; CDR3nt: TGTGCCAGCAGCCAAGTCTGGGACCGGAGGACCCATGGCTACACCTTC
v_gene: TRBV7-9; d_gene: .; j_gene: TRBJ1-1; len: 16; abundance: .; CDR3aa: CASSLGASRGGTEAFF; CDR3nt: TGTGCCAGCAGCTTAGGCGCAAGTCGGGGGGGGACTGAAGCTTTCTTT
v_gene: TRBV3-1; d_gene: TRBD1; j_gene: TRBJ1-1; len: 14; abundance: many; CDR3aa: CASSPQQGGTEAFF; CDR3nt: TGTGCCAGCAGCCCGCAGCAGGGGGGGACTGAAGCTTTCTTT
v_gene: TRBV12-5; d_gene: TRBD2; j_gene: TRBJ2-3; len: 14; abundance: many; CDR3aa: CASERAGLTDTQYF; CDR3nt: TGTGCTAGCGAACGAGCGGGGCTTACAGATACGCAGTATTTT
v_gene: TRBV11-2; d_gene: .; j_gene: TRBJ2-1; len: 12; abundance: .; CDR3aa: CASSPTAAEQFF; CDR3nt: TGTGCCAGCAGCCCCACGGCAGCTGAGCAGTTCTTC
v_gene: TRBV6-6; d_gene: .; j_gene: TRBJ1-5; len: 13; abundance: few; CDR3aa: CASTLILSLPQHF; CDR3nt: TGTGCCAGCACGTTGATCCTATCATTGCCCCAGCATTTT
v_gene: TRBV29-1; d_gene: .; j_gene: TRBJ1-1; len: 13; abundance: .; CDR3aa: CSVVDRRNTEAFF; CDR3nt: TGCAGCGTTGTAGACAGACGGAACACTGAAGCTTTCTTT
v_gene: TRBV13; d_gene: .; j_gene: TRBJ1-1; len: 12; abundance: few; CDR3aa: CASSLVGTEAFF; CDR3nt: TGTGCCAGCAGCTTAGTGGGCACTGAAGCTTTCTTT
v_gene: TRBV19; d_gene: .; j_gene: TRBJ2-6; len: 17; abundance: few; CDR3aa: CASTDRAAASGANVLTF; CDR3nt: TGTGCCAGTACCGATCGAGCCGCCGCATCTGGGGCCAACGTCCTGACTTTC
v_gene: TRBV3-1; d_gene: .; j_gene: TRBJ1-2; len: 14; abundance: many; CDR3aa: CASSQLYANYGYTF; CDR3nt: TGTGCCAGCAGCCAATTATACGCTAACTATGGCTACACCTTC
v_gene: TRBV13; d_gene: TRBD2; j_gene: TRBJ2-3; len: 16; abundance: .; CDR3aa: CASSLVPGLGSDTQYF; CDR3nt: TGTGCCAGCAGCTTAGTCCCGGGACTAGGGTCAGATACGCAGTATTTT
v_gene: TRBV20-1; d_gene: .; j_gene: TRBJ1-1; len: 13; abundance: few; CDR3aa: CSASGGADTEAFF; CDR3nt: TGCAGTGCTAGCGGGGGGGCGGACACTGAAGCTTTCTTT
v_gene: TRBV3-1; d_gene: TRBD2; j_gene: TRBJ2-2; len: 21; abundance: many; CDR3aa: CASSQVLGLAGENTNTGELFF; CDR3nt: TGTGCCAGCAGCCAAGTGCTTGGACTAGCGGGGGAGAATACGAACACCGGGGAGCTGTTTTTT
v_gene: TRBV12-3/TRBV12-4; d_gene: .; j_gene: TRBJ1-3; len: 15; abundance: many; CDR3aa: CASSRDGRSGNTIYF; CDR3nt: TGTGCCAGCAGCCGGGACGGGAGATCTGGAAACACCATATATTTT
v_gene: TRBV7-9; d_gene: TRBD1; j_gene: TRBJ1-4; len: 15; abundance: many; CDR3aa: CASSRTGGGDEKLFF; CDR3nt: TGTGCCAGCAGCCGTACAGGGGGCGGGGATGAAAAACTGTTTTTT
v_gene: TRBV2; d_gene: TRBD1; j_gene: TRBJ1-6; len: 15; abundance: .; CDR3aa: CASSWARDSNSPLHF; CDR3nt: TGTGCCAGCAGCTGGGCCCGGGACAGTAATTCACCCCTCCACTTT
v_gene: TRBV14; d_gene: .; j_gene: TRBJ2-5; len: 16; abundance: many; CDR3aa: CASSPPRKEEEETQYF; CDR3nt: TGTGCCAGCAGCCCACCAAGGAAGGAGGAGGAAGAGACCCAGTACTTC
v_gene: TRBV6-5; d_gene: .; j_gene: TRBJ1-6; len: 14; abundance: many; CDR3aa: CASSLQGINSPLHF; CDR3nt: TGTGCCAGCAGCCTCCAGGGGATTAATTCACCCCTCCACTTT
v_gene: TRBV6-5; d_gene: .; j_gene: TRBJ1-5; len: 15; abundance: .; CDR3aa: CASSSQGTFNQPQHF; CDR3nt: TGTGCCAGCAGTTCGCAGGGGACCTTCAATCAGCCCCAGCATTTT
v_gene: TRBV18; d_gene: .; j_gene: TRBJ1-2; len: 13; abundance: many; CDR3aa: CASSEQSNYGYTF; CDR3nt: TGTGCCAGCTCAGAACAGTCTAACTATGGCTACACCTTC
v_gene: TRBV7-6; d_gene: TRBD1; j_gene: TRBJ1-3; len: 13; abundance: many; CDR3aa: CASSLGQGYTIYF; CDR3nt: TGTGCCAGCAGCTTAGGACAGGGGTACACCATATATTTT
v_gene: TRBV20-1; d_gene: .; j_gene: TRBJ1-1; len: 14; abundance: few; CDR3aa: CSARDRVKNTEAFF; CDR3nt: TGCAGTGCTAGAGATCGTGTCAAGAACACTGAAGCTTTCTTT
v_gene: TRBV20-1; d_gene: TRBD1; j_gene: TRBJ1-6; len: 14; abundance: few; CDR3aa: CSAEITGGNSPLHF; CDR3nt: TGCAGTGCCGAGATTACAGGGGGAAATTCACCCCTCCACTTT
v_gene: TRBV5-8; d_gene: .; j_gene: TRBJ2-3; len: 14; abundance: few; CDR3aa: CASSLVATTDTQYF; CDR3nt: TGTGCCAGCAGCTTGGTGGCTACAACAGATACGCAGTATTTT
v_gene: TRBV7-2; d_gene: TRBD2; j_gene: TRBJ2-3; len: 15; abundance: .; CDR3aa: CASSFRRGGADTQYF; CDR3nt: TGTGCCAGCAGCTTCCGGCGGGGGGGCGCAGATACGCAGTATTTT
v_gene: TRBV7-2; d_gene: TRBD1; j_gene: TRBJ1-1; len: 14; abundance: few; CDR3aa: CASSSDRGYPEAFF; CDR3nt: TGTGCCAGCAGCAGCGACAGGGGGTATCCTGAAGCTTTCTTT
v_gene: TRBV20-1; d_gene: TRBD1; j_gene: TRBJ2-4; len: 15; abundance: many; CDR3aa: CSVPGQGAAKNIQYF; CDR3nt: TGCAGTGTTCCGGGACAGGGGGCAGCCAAAAACATTCAGTACTTC
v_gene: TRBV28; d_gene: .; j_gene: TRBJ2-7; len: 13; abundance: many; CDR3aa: CASSPGLSYEQYF; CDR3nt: TGTGCCAGCAGCCCGGGCCTCTCCTACGAGCAGTACTTC
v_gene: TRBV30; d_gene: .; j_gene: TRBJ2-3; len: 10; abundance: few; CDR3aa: CAWNGATQYF; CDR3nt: TGTGCCTGGAACGGGGCTACGCAGTATTTT
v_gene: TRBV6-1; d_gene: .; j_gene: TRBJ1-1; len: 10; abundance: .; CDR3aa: CASSSLRAFF; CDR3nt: TGTGCCAGCAGTTCCCTAAGGGCTTTCTTT
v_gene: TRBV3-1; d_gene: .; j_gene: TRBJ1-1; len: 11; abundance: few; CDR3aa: CASSRTGEAFF; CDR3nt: TGTGCCAGCAGCCGCACAGGGGAAGCTTTCTTT
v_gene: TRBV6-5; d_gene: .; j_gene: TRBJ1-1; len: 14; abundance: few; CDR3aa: CASSYYGANTEAFF; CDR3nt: TGTGCCAGCAGTTACTACGGAGCAAACACTGAAGCTTTCTTT
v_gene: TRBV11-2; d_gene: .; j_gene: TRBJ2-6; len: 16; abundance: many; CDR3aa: CASSHRTSSGANVLTF; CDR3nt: TGTGCCAGCAGCCACCGGACAAGCTCTGGGGCCAACGTCCTGACTTTC
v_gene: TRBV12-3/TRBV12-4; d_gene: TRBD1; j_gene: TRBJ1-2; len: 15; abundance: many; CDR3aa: CASRKATGGVLGYTF; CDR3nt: TGTGCCAGCAGGAAGGCGACAGGGGGAGTTCTTGGCTACACCTTC
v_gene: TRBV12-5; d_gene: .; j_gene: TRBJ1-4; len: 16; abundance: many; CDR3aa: CASGPGLTTTNEKLFF; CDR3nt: TGTGCTAGTGGTCCGGGACTCACAACAACTAATGAAAAACTGTTTTTT
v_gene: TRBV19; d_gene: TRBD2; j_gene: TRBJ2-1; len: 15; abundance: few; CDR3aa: CASRRLAGGPDEQFF; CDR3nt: TGTGCCAGTAGACGACTAGCGGGGGGGCCGGATGAGCAGTTCTTC
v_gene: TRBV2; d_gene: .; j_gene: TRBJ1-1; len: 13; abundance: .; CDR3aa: CASLAGANTEAFF; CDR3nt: TGTGCCAGCTTGGCCGGGGCGAACACTGAAGCTTTCTTT
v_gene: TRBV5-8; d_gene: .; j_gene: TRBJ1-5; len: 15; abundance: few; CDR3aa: CASSLAGYSNQPQHF; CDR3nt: TGTGCCAGCAGCTTGGCCGGGTATAGCAATCAGCCCCAGCATTTT
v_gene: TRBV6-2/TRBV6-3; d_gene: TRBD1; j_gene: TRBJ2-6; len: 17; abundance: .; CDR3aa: CASSTTGQVSGANVLTF; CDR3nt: TGTGCCAGCAGTACCACGGGACAGGTGTCTGGGGCCAACGTCCTGACTTTC
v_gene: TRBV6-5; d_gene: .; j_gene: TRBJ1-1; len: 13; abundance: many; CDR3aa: CASSLGVGFEAFF; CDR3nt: TGTGCCAGCAGTTTAGGGGTCGGGTTTGAAGCTTTCTTT
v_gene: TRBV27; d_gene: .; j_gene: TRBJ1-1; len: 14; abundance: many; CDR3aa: CASSLRGSDTEAFF; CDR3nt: TGTGCCAGCAGTTTACGAGGGAGTGACACTGAAGCTTTCTTT
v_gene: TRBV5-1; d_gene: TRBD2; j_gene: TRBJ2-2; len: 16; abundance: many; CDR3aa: CASSSTGTSDTGELFF; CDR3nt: TGCGCCAGCAGCTCCACCGGGACTAGCGACACCGGGGAGCTGTTTTTT
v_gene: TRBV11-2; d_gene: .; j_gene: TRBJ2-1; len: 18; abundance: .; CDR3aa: CASSLDPYDRYGTYEQFF; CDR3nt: TGTGCCAGCAGCTTAGATCCATACGACCGCTACGGAACCTATGAGCAGTTCTTC
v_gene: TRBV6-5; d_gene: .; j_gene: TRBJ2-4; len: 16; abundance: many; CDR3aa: CASSPRRGPAKNIQYF; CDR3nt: TGTGCCAGCAGTCCTCGCCGGGGTCCGGCCAAAAACATTCAGTACTTC
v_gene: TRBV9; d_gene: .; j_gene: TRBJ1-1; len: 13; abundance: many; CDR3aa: CASSSAGRTEAFF; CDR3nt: TGTGCCAGCAGCTCAGCAGGGCGCACTGAAGCTTTCTTT
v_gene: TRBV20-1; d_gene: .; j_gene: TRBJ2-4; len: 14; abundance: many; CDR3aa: CSAKGRYAKNIQYF; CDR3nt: TGCAGTGCTAAGGGCCGATACGCCAAAAACATTCAGTACTTC
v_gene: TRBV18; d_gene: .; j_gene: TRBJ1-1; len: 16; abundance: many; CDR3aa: CASSPSEIQGYTEAFF; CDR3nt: TGTGCCAGCTCACCTTCCGAGATACAGGGATATACTGAAGCTTTCTTT
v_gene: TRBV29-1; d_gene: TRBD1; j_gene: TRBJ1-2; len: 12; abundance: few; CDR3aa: CSARQGDAGYTF; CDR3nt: TGCAGCGCCCGACAGGGGGATGCTGGCTACACCTTC